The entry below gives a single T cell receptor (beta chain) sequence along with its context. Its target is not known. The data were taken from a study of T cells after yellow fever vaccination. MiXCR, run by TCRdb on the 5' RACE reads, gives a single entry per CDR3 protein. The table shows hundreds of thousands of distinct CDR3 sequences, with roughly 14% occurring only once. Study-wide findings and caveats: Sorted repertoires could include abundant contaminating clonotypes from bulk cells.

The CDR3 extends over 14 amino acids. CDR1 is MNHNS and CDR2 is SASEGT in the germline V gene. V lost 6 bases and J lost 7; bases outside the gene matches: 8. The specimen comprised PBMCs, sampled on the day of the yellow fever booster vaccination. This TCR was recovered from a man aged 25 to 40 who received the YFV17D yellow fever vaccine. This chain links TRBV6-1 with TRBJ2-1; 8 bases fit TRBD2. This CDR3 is CASRTHPSGNEQFF. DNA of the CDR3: TGTGCCAGCAGAACACACCCTAGCGGGAATGAGCAGTTCTTC.